This is a list of T cell receptor beta chains from one sample in a study of beta chain features in type 1 diabetes. Sequencing used immunoSEQ multiplex PCR; TCRdb keeps in-frame clones, though not all of them. The sample yields under 950,000 clones, 17% seen once. Sequencing input: naive CD4+ T cells from blood. The receptors originated from a woman under 30 in good health. CDR3s leave out the opening cysteine and the closing phenylalanine or tryptophan. The size field is filled for only some rows; it gives once, few, many or a size class.

v_gene	abundance	CDR3aa
TRBV5-1	few	ASSLGASGRASYNEQF
TRBV2	-	ASSDRGSDGYT
TRBV11-1	few	ASSLAARDYGYT
TRBV19	-	ASSTLRGPYEQY
TRBV18	few	ASSYVGFLYNEQF
TRBV7-2	few	ASSFSGRAPNEQF
TRBV18	-	ASSPPNLSGREQY
TRBV7-9	few	ASSPMTGMNEKLF
TRBV20-1	-	SARVGLLVY
TRBV25-1	-	ASSEWDYKNTGELF
TRBV5-4	few	ASSAGGRLDGYT
TRBV2	once	ASSEVPQGYGYT
TRBV7-9	-	ASGPRTSITDVTQY
TRBV7-2	-	ASSLEQGATYGYT
TRBV28	few	ASSPRPEAF
TRBV19	few	ASAPLTGAITDTQY
TRBV19	few	ASSMVGSNRAGANVLT
TRBV28	-	ASSNRGPSYGYT